This T cell receptor beta chain emerged from a study of shared clonotypes between healthy human individuals. Study context: The study drew on a couple of women and a few men aged 18 to 49 as donors. Regarding the study as a whole: Of the naive CD4 clonotypes, around 5% were shared across a handful of donors. Clonotypes which were not shared had lower generation probabilities than clonotypes that all four donors shared.

In the original workflow: ImmunoSEQ yielded junction-only sequences lacking quality scores, so filtering differed. TCRdb's copy holds only in-frame clones and misses some; the assay was immunoSEQ multiplex PCR. The V and J calls and clone size were taken over from that table, and D and trimming were inferred from the DNA. The table records fewer than 2.5 million clones, roughly 93% of them present only once. Remarks on this clone: Its antigen is unknown.

The CDR3 consists of 16 residues. From germline, CDR1 is ENHRY and CDR2 SYGVKD. V lost 0 bases, J lost 1 base, and 0 bases stayed unmatched. The sample comprised naive CD4+ T cells from PBMCs. Regarding subset: CD45RA+ positively selected. V gene TRBV10-3 combines with J gene TRBJ1-5; 10 bases are shared with TRBD1. The receptor comes from a man between 18 and 35 years old in good health. Some clones in this sample may be carry-over from other donors' samples. CDR3 amino acids: CAISESGQGSNQPQHF. The CDR3 nucleotides read TGTGCCATCAGTGAGTCGGGACAGGGGAGCAATCAGCCCCAGCATTTT.